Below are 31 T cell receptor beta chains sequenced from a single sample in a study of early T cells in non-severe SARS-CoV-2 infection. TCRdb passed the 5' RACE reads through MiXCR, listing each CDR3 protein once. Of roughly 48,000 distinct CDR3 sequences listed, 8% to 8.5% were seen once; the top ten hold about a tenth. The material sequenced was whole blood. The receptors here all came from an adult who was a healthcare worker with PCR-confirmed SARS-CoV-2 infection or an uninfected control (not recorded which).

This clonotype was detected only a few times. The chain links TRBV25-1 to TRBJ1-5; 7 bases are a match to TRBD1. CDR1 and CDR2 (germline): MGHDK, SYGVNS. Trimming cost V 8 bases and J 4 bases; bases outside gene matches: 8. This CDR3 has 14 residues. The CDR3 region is CASARQGRNQPQHF. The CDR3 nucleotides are TGTGCCAGCGCTAGACAGGGAAGGAATCAGCCCCAGCATTTT.

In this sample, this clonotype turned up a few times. Here the CDR3 reads CASSLEDSLGEQYF. CDR3 nucleotides: TGTGCCAGCAGCCTAGAGGACAGTTTGGGGGAGCAGTACTTC. The chain joins TRBV7-2 to TRBJ2-7; possible D gene TRBD1, 6 bases. Germline loops: CDR1 SGHTA, CDR2 FQGNSA. CDR3 size: 14 residues. Trimming removed 5 bases from V and 7 bases from J, with 18 bases in between.

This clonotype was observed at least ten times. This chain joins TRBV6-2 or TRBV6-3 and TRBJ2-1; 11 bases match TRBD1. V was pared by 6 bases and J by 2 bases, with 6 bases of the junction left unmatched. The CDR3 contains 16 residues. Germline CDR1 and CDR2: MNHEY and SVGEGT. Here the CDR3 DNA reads TGTGCCAGCAGCAAGGGACAGGGGGGGGCCTACAATGAGCAGTTCTTC. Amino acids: CASSKGQGGAYNEQFF.

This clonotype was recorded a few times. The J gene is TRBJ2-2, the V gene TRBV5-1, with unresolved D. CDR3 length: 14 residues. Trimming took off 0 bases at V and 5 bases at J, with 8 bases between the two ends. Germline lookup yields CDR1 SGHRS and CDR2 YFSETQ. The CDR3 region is CASSLAGATGELFF. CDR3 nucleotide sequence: TGCGCCAGCAGCTTGGCAGGAGCGACCGGGGAGCTGTTTTTT.

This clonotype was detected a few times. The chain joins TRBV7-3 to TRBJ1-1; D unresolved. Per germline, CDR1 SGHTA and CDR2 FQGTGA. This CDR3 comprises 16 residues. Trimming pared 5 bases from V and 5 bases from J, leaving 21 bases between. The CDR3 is CASSPEGSIPGTEAFF. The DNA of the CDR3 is TGTGCCAGCAGCCCCGAGGGATCGATTCCGGGAACTGAAGCTTTCTTT.

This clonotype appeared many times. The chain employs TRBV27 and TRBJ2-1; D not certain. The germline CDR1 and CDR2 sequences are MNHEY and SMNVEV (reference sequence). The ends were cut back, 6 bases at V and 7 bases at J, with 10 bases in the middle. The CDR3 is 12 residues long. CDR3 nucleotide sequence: TGTGCCAGCAGCCCCTGGAAGAATGAGCAGTTCTTC. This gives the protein CASSPWKNEQFF.

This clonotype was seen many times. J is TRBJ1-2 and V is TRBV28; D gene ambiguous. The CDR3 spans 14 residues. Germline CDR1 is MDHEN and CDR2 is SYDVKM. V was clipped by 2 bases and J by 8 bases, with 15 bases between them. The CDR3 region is CASSLPRTQAGYTF. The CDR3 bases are TGTGCCAGCAGTTTACCCCGGACGCAGGCAGGCTACACCTTC.

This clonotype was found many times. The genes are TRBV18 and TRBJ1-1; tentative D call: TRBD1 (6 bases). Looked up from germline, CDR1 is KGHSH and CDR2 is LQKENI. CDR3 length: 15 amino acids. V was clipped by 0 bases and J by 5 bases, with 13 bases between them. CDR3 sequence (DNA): TGTGCCAGCTCACCACCCAGTCGCCAGGGGACTGAAGCTTTCTTT. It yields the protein CASSPPSRQGTEAFF.

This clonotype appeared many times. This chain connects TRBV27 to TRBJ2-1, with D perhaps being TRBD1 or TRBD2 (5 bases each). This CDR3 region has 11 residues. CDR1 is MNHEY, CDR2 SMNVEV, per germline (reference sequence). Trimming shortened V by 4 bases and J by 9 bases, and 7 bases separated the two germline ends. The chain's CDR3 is CASSWGFEQFF. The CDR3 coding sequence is TGTGCCAGCAGTTGGGGGTTTGAGCAGTTCTTC.

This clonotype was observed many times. The CDR3 coding sequence is TGTGCCAGCTCAGCGAATGAGCAGTTCTTC. Protein sequence: CASSANEQFF. The chain employs TRBV12-3 or TRBV12-4 and TRBJ2-1; no firm D call. This CDR3 comprises 10 residues. V lost 8 bases to trimming and J lost 7 bases, with 6 bases between them.

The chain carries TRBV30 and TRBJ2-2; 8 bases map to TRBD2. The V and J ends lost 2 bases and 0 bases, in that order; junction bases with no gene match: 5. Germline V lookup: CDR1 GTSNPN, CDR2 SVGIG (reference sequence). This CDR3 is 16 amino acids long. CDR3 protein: CAWSHPGLANTGELFF. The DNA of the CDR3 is TGTGCCTGGAGTCACCCGGGACTAGCGAACACCGGGGAGCTGTTTTTT.

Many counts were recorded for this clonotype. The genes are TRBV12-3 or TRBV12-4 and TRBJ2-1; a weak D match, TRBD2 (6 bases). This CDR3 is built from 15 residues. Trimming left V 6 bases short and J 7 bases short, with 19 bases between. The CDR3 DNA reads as TGTGCCAGCAGAGGAGGAGGGGCGGGTGGAAATGAGCAGTTCTTC. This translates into CASRGGGAGGNEQFF.

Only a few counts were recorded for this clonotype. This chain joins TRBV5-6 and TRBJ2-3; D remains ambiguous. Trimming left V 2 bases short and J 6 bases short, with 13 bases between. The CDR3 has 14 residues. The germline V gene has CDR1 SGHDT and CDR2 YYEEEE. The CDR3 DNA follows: TGTGCCAGCAGCTTCCCGTCCGGCCGCGATACGCAGTATTTT. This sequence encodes CASSFPSGRDTQYF.

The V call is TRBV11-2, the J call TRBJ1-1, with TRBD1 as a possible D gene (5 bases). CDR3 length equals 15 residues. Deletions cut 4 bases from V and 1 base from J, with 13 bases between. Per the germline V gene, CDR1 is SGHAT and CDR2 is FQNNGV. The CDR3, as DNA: TGTGCCAGCAGCTCGGTCCAGGGTCGGAACACTGAAGCTTTCTTT. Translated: CASSSVQGRNTEAFF.

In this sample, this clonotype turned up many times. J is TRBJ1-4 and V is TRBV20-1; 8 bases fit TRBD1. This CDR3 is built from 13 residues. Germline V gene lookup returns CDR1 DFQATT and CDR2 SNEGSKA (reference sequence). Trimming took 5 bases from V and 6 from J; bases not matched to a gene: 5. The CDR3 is CSAPDRAYEKLFF. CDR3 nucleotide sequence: TGCAGTGCTCCGGACAGGGCTTATGAAAAACTGTTTTTT.

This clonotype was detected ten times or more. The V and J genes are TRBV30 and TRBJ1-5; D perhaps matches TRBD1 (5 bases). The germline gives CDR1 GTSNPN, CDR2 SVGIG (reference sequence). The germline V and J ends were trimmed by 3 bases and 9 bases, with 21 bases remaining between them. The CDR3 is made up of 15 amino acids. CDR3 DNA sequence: TGTGCCTGGAGCTATGCTCGGGGGTCTTACGCGCCCCAGCATTTT. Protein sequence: CAWSYARGSYAPQHF.

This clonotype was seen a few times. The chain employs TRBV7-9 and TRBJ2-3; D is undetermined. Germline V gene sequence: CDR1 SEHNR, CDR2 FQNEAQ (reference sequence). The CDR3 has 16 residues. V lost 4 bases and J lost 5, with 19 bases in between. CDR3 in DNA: TGTGCCAGCAGCTCACCCGGGCCCTTAACCGGAGATACGCAGTATTTT. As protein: CASSSPGPLTGDTQYF. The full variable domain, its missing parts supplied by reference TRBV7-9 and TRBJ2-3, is DTGVSQNPRHKITKRGQNVTFRCDPISEHNRLYWYRQTLGQGPEFLTYFQNEAQLEKSRLLSDRFSAERPKGSFSTLEIQRTEQGDSAMYLCASSSPGPLTGDTQYFGPGTRLTVL.

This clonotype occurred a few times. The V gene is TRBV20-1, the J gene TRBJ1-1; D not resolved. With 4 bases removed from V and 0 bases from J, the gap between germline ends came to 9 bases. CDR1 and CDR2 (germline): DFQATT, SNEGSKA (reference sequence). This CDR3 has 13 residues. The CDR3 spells CSATGALNTEAFF. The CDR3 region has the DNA TGCAGTGCTACGGGAGCTTTGAACACTGAAGCTTTCTTT.

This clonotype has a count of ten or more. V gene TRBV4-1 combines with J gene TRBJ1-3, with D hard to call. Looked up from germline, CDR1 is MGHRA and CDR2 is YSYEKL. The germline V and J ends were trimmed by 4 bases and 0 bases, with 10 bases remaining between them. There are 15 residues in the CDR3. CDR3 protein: CASSLASASGNTIYF. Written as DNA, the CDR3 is TGCGCCAGCAGCCTCGCCAGCGCCTCTGGAAACACCATATATTTT.

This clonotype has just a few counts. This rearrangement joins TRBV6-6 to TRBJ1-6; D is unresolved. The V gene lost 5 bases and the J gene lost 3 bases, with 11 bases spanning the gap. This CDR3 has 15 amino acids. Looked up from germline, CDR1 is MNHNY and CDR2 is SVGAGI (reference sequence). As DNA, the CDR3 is TGTGCCAGCAGTGCAGGCCGACACTATAATTCACCCCTCCACTTT. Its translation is CASSAGRHYNSPLHF.

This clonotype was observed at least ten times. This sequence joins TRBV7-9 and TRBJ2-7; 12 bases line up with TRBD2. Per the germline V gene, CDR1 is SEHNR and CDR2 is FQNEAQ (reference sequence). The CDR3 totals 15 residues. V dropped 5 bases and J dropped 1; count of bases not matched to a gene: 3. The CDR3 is CASSPGLAGSYEQYF. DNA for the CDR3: TGTGCCAGCAGCCCAGGACTAGCGGGATCCTACGAGCAGTACTTC.

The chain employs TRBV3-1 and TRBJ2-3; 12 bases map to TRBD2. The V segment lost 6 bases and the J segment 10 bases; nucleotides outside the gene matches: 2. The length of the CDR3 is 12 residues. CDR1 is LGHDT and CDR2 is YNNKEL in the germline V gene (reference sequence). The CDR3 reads CASSRTSGAQYF. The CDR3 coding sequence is TGTGCCAGCAGTCGGACTAGCGGGGCGCAGTATTTT.

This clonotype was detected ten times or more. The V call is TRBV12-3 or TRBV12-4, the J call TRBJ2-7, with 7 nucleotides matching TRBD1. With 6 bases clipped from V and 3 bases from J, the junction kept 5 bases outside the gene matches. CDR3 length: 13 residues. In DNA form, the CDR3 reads TGTGCCAGCAGAAGGGACAGCTTCTACGAGCAGTACTTC. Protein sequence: CASRRDSFYEQYF.

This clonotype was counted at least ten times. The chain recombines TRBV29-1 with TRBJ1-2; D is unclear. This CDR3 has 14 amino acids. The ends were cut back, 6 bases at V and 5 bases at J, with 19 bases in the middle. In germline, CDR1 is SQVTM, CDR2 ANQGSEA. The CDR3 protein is CSVRREAVNYGYTF. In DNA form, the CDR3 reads TGCAGCGTACGGCGGGAGGCCGTAAATTATGGCTACACCTTC.

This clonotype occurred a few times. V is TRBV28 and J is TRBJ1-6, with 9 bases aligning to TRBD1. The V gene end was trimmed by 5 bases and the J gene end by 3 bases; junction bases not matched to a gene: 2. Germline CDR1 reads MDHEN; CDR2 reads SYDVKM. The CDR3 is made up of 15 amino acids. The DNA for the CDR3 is TGTGCCAGCAGTCTGACAGGGGGCTATAATTCACCCCTCCACTTT. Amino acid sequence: CASSLTGGYNSPLHF.

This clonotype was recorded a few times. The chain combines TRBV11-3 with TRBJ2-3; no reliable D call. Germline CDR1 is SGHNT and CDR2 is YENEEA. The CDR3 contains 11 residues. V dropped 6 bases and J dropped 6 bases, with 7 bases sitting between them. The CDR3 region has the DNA TGTGCCAGCAGTATCATGGATACGCAGTATTTT. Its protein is CASSIMDTQYF.

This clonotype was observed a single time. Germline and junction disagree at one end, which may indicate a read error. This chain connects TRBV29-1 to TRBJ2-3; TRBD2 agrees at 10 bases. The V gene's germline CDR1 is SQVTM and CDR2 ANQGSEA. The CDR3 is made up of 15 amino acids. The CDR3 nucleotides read TGCAGCATTGACTGGCTAGCGGGGGCGTCAGATACGCAGTATTTT. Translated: CSIDWLAGASDTQYF.

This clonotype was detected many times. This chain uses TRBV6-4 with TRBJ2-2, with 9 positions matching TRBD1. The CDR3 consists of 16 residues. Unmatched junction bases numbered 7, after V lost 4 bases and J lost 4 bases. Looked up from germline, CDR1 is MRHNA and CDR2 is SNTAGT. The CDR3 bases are TGTGCCAGCAGTGGAGGAGTGACAGGGGGCACCGGGGAGCTGTTTTTT. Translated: CASSGGVTGGTGELFF.

This CDR3 is CASSYWIGSGANVLTF. The CDR3 nucleotides are TGTGCCAGCAGTTACTGGATAGGCTCTGGGGCCAACGTCCTGACTTTC. V and J are TRBV6-5 and TRBJ2-6; the D is unclear. Germline V lookup: CDR1 MNHEY, CDR2 SVGAGI. The CDR3 covers 16 residues. V lost 1 base and J lost 0, with 7 bases in between.

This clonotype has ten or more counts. The CDR3 region has the DNA TGCAGCGTAGGGACACCTTACTACGAGCAGTACTTC. Protein product: CSVGTPYYEQYF. The V gene is TRBV29-1, the J gene TRBJ2-7; tentatively, D is TRBD1 (6 bases). The CDR3 totals 12 residues. CDR1 is SQVTM and CDR2 is ANQGSEA in the germline V gene. The V end lost 6 bases, the J end lost 3 bases, and 12 bases lay between the germline ends.

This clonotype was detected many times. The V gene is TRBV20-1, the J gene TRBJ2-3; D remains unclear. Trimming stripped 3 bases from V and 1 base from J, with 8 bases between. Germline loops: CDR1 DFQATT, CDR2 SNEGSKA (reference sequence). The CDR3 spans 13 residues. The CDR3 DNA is TGCAGTGCTAGCCCATATCGCACAGATACGCAGTATTTT. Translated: CSASPYRTDTQYF.